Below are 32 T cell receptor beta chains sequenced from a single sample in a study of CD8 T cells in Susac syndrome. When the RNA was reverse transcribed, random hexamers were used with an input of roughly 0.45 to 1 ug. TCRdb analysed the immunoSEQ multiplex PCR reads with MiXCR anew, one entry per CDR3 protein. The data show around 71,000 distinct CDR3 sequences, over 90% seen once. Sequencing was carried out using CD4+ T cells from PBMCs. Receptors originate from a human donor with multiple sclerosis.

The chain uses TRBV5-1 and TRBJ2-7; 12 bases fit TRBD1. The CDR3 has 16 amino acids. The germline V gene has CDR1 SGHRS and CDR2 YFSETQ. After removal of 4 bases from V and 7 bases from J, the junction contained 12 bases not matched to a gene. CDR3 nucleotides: TGCGCCAGCAGCCCTGGCTCGGGACAGGGGGCGCGAGAGCAGTACTTC. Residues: CASSPGSGQGAREQYF.

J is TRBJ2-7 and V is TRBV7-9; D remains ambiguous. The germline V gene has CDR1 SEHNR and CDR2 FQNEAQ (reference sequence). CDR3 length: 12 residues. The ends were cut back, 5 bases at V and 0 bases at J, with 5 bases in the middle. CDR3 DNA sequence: TGTGCCAGCAGCCAAATCTCCTACGAGCAGTACTTC. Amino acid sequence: CASSQISYEQYF. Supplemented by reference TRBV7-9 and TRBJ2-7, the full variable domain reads DTGVSQNPRHKITKRGQNVTFRCDPISEHNRLYWYRQTLGQGPEFLTYFQNEAQLEKSRLLSDRFSAERPKGSFSTLEIQRTEQGDSAMYLCASSQISYEQYFGPGTRLTVT.

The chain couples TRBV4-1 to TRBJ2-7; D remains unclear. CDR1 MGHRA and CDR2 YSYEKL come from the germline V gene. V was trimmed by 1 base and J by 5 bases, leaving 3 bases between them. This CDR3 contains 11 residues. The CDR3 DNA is TGCGCCAGCAGCCAAGCCAACGAGCAGTACTTC. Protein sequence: CASSQANEQYF.

CDR3 amino acids: CAWSTQSTDTQYF. CDR3 nucleotides: TGTGCCTGGAGTACGCAATCCACAGATACGCAGTATTTT. This rearrangement joins TRBV30 to TRBJ2-3; no reliable D call. Germline V gives CDR1 GTSNPN, CDR2 SVGIG (reference sequence). The ends were cut back, 2 bases at V and 2 bases at J, with 8 bases in the middle. This CDR3 comprises 13 residues.

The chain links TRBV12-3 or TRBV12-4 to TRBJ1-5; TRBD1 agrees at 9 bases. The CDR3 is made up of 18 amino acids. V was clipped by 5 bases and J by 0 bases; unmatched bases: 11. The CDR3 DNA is TGTGCCAGCAGTCCCGGACAGGGGAGGAAGTATAGCAATCAGCCCCAGCATTTT. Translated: CASSPGQGRKYSNQPQHF.

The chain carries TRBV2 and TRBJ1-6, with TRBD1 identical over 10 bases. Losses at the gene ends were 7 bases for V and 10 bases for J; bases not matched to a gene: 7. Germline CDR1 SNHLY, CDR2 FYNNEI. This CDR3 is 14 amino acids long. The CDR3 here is CASKGQGDYSPLHF. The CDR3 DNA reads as TGTGCCAGCAAAGGACAGGGGGACTACTCACCCCTCCACTTT.

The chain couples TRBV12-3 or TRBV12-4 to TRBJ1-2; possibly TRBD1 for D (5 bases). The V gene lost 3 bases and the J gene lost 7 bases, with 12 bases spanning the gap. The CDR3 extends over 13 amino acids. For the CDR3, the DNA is TGTGCCAGCAGTTTTCGGCAGGGAGCTGGCTACACCTTC. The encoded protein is CASSFRQGAGYTF.

CDR3 protein: CSARATGEVQFF. CDR3 sequence (DNA): TGCAGTGCTAGAGCTACAGGGGAAGTGCAGTTCTTC. The chain couples TRBV20-1 to TRBJ2-1; the match to TRBD1 covers 7 bases. From germline, CDR1 is DFQATT and CDR2 SNEGSKA (reference sequence). There are 12 residues in the CDR3. The ends lost 1 base at V and 12 bases at J; junction bases unmatched: 6.

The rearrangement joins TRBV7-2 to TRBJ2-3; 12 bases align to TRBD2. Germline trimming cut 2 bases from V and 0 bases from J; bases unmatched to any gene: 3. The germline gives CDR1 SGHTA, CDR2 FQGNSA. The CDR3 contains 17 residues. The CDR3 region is CASSLLAGGRSTDTQYF. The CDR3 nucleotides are TGTGCCAGCAGCTTACTAGCGGGGGGGCGGAGCACAGATACGCAGTATTTT.

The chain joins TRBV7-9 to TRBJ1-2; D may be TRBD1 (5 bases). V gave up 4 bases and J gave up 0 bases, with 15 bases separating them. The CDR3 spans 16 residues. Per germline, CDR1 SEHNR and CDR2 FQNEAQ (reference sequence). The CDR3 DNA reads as TGTGCCAGCAGCTCCGGCAAGGACACACCTAACTATGGCTACACCTTC. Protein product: CASSSGKDTPNYGYTF.

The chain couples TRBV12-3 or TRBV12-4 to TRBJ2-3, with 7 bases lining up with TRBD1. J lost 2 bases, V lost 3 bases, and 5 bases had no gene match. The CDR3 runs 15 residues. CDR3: CASSFRQGNTDTQYF. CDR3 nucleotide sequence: TGTGCCAGCAGTTTTAGACAGGGCAACACAGATACGCAGTATTTT.

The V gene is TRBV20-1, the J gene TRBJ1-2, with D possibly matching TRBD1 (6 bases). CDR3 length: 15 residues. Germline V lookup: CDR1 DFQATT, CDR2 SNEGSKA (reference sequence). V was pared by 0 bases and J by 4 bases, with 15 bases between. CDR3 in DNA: TGCAGTGCTAGAGATCAAAGGGGGGTCAGCTATGGCTACACCTTC. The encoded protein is CSARDQRGVSYGYTF.

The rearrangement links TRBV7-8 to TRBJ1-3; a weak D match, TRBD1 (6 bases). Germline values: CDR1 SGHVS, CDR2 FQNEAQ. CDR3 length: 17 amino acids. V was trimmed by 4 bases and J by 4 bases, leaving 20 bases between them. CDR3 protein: CASSSPSAGDDGNTIYF. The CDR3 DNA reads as TGTGCCAGCAGCTCTCCCAGTGCAGGGGATGACGGAAACACCATATATTTT.

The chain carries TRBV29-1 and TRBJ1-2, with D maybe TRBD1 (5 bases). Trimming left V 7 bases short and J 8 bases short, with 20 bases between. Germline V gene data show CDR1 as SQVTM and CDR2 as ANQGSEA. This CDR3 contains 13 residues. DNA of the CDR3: TGCAGCGCCAACTCAGGGACGGGAGACGGCTACACCTTC. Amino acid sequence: CSANSGTGDGYTF.

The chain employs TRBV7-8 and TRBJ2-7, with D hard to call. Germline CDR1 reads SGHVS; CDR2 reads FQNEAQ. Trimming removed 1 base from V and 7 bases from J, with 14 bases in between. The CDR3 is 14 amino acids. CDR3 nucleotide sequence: TGTGCCAGCAGCTTAGTTGGACGTACTTCAGAGCAGTACTTC. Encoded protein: CASSLVGRTSEQYF.

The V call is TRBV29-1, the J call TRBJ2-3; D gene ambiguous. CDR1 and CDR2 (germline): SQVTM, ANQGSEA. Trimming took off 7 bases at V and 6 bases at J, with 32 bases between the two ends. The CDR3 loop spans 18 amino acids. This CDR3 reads CSAVGTNRDLSTVDTQYF. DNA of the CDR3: TGCAGCGCCGTCGGCACCAACCGCGACCTCAGCACAGTGGATACGCAGTATTTT.

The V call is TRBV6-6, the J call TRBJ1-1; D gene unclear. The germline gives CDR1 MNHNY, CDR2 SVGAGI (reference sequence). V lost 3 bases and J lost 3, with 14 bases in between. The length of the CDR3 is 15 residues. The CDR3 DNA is TGTGCCAGCAGTTATAGGTCGGCGGTTGACACTGAAGCTTTCTTT. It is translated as CASSYRSAVDTEAFF.

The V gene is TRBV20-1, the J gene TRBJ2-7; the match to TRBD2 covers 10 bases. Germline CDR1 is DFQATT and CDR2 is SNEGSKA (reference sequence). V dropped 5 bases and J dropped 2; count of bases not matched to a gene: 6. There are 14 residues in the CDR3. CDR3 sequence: CSAFSGGLTYEQYF. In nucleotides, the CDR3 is TGCAGTGCTTTTAGCGGGGGGCTTACCTACGAGCAGTACTTC.

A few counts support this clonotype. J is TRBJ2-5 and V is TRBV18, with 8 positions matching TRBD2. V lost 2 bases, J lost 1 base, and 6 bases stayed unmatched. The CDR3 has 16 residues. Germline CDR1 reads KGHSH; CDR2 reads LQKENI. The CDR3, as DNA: TGTGCCAGCTCACCAGGAACTAGCGGACGCCAAGAGACCCAGTACTTC. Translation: CASSPGTSGRQETQYF. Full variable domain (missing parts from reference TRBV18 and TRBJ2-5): NAGVMQNPRHLVRRRGQEARLRCSPMKGHSHVYWYRQLPEEGLKFMVYLQKENIIDESGMPKERFSAEFPKEGPSILRIQQVVRGDSAAYFCASSPGTSGRQETQYFGPGTRLLVL.

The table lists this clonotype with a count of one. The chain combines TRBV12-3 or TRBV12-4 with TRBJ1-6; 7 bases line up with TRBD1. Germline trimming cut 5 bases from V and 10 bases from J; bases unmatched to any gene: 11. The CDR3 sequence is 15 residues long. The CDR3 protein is CASSLQGYSRSPLHF. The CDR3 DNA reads TGTGCCAGCAGTCTACAGGGGTATTCCCGATCACCCCTCCACTTT.

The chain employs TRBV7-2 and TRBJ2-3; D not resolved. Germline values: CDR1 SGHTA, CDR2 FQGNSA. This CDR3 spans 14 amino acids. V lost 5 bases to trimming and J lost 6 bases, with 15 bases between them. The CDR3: CASSEKWVWDTQYF. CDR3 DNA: TGTGCCAGCAGCGAGAAGTGGGTGTGGGATACGCAGTATTTT.

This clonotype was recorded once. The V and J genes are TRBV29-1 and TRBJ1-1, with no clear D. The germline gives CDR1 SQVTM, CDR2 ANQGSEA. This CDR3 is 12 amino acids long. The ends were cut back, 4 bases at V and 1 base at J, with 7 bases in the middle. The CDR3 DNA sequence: TGCAGCGTTGGGTCTGCGAACACTGAAGCTTTCTTT. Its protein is CSVGSANTEAFF.

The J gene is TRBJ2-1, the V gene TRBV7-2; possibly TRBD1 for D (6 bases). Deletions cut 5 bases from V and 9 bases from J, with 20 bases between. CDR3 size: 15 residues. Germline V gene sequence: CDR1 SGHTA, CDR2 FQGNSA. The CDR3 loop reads CASSNAGYREGEQFF. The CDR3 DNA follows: TGTGCCAGCAGCAACGCAGGGTACAGGGAAGGTGAGCAGTTCTTC.

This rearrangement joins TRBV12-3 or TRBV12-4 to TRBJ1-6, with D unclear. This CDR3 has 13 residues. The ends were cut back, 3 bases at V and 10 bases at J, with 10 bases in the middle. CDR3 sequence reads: CASSFWPRSPLHF. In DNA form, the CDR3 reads TGTGCCAGCAGTTTTTGGCCGAGATCACCCCTCCACTTT.

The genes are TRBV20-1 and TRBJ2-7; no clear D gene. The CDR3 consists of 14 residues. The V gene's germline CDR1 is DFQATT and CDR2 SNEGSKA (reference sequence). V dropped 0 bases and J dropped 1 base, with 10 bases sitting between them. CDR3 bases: TGCAGTGCTAGAGACGGTCAATCTTCCTACGAGCAGTACTTC. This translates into CSARDGQSSYEQYF.

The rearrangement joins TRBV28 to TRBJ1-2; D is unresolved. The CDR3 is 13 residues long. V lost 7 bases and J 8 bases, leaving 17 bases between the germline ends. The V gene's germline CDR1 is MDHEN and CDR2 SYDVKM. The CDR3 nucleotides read TGTGCCAGCACCCCGGGGTTGTATGGAGGCTACACCTTC. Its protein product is CASTPGLYGGYTF.

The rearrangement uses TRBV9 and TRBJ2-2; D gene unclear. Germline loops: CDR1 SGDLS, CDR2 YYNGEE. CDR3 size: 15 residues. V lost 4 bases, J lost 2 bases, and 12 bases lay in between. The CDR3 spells CASSWGNLNTGELFF. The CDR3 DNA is TGTGCCAGCAGCTGGGGAAACCTAAACACCGGGGAGCTGTTTTTT. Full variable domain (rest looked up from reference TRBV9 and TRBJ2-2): DSGVTQTPKHLITATGQRVTLRCSPRSGDLSVYWYQQSLDQGLQFLIQYYNGEERAKGNILERFSAQQFPDLHSELNLSSLELGDSALYFCASSWGNLNTGELFFGEGSRLTVL.

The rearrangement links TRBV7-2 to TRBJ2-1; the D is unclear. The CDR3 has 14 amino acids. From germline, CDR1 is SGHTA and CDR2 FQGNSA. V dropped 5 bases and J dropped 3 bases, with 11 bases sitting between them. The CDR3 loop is CASSLPWDYNEQFF. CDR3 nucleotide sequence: TGTGCCAGCAGCCTCCCCTGGGACTACAATGAGCAGTTCTTC.

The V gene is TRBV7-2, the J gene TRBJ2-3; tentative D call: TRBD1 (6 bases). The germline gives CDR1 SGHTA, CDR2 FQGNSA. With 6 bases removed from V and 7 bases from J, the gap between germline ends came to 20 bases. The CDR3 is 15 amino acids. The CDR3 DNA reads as TGTGCCAGCAGTCTAGGTGGGGGCGATAGGTATACGCAGTATTTT. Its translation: CASSLGGGDRYTQYF.

The CDR3 DNA reads TGTGCCAGCCGACCGGGACACTTTCGTACGGGCACTGAAGCTTTCTTT. This encodes CASRPGHFRTGTEAFF. The gene calls are TRBV6-2 or TRBV6-3 and TRBJ1-1; D possibly corresponds to TRBD1 (6 bases). CDR3 length: 16 amino acids. V was cut by 8 bases and J by 4 bases, with 23 bases left in between. Per germline, CDR1 MNHEY and CDR2 SVGEGT.

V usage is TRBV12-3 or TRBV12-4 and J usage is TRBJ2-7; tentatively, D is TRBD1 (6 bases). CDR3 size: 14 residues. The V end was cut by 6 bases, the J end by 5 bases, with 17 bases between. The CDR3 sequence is CASSRTTGVHEQYF. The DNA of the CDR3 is TGTGCCAGCAGCCGGACGACAGGTGTCCACGAGCAGTACTTC.

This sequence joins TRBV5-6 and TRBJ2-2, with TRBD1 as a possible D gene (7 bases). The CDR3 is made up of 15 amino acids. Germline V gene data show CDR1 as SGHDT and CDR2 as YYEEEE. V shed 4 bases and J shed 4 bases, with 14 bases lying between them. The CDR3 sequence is CASSRRDRATGELFF. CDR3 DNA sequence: TGTGCCAGCAGCCGGAGGGACAGAGCCACCGGGGAGCTGTTTTTT.